The sequence of this TCR beta chain was determined in a study of response to subunit inactivated influenza vaccine. Study-wide results and limits: Authors suggested each seasonal flu vaccination may recruit only limited numbers of new T cells.

The ends were cut back, 6 bases at V and 7 bases at J, with 13 bases in the middle. Germline CDR1 and CDR2: MNHNS and SASEGT. The CDR3 sequence is 13 residues long. TCRdb reprocessed the RT-PCR reads via MiXCR and lists one record per CDR3 protein. The table lists 650,000 to 700,000 distinct CDR3 sequences, around 14% of them singletons. This clonotype occurred a few times. The antigen is not known. The sequences come from PBMCs from blood, collected roughly 12 days after vaccination. The gene calls are TRBV6-1 and TRBJ1-5; D might be TRBD1 (5 bases). This sequence was found in a man aged 50-60 years who received an inactivated influenza vaccine. CDR3 in DNA: TGTGCCAGCAGGGCAGGGTATCACCAGCCCCAGCATTTT. Translating gives CASRAGYHQPQHF.